What follows describes a single T cell receptor beta chain. The sample is drawn from a study of blood T cell repertoires in COVID-19. The wider study: The origin of the acute and convalescent COVID-19 samples was the United States, Italy and Spain.

Source study methods: Reference gene primer amplification in the assay estimated nucleated cell counts. Some clones are missing from TCRdb's copy, which holds only in-frame ones; the method was immunoSEQ multiplex PCR. V and J calls and clone size are given by that table; D and trimming were obtained from the DNA. The table records 150,000 to 200,000 clones, 65% to 90% of them present only once. The CDR3 extends over 15 amino acids. CDR1 is SGHRS and CDR2 is YFSETQ in the germline V gene. The ends lost 2 bases at V and 6 bases at J; junction bases unmatched: 6. The source of this sequence is a man aged 60 to 75 with acute or convalescent COVID-19. The sample was peripheral blood. The rearrangement links TRBV5-1 to TRBJ2-1; TRBD2 matches at 9 bases. For the CDR3, the DNA is TGCGCCAGCAGCTTAATAGCGGGAGAGGGCAATGAGCAGTTCTTC. It encodes CASSLIAGEGNEQFF. Together with reference TRBV5-1 and TRBJ2-1, the CDR3 gives the full variable domain: KAGVTQTPRYLIKTRGQQVTLSCSPISGHRSVSWYQQTPGQGLQFLFEYFSETQRNKGNFPGRFSGRQFSNSRSEMNVSTLELGDSALYLCASSLIAGEGNEQFFGPGTRLTVL.